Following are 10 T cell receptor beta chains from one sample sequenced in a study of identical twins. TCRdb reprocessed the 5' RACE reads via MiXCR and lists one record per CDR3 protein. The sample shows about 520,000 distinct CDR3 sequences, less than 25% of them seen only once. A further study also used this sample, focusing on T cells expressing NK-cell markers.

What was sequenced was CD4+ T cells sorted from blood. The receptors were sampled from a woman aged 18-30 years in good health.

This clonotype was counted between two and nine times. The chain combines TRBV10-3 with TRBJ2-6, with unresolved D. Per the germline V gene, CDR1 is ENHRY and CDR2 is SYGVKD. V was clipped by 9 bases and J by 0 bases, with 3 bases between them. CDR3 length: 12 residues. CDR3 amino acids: CAINSGANVLTF. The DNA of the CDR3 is TGTGCCATAAACTCTGGGGCCAACGTCCTGACTTTC.

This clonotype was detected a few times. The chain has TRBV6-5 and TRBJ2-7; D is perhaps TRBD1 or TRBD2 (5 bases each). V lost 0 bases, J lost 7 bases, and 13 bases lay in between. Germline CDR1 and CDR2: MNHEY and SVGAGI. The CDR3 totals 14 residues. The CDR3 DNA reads TGTGCCAGCAGTTACTCGAGGGGTTTAGGAGAGCAGTACTTC. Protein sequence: CASSYSRGLGEQYF.

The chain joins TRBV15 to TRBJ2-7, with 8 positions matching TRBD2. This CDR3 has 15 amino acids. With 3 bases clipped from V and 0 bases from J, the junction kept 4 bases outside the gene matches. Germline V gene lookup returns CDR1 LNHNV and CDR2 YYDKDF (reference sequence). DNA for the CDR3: TGTGCCACCAGCAGGGGCGGGGGGTACTCCTACGAGCAGTACTTC. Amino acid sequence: CATSRGGGYSYEQYF.

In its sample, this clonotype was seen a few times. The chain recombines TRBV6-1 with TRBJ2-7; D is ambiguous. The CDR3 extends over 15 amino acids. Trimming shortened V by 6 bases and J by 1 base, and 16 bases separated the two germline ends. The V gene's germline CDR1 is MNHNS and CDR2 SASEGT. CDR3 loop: CASRRKPETSYEQYF. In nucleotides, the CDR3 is TGTGCCAGCAGGAGGAAACCCGAGACATCCTACGAGCAGTACTTC.

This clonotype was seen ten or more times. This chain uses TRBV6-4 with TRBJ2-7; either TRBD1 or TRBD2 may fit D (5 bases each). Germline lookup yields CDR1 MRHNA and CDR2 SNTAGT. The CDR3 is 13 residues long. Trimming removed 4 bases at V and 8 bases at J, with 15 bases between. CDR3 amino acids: CASSASPGGQQYF. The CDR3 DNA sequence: TGTGCCAGCAGTGCATCACCTGGGGGACAGCAGTACTTC.

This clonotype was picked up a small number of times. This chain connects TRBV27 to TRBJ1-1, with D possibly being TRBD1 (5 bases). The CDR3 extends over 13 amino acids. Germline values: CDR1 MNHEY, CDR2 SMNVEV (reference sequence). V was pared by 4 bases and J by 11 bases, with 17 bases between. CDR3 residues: CASSSVGRTGAFF. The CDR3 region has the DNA TGTGCCAGCAGTTCCGTGGGACGCACGGGGGCTTTCTTT.

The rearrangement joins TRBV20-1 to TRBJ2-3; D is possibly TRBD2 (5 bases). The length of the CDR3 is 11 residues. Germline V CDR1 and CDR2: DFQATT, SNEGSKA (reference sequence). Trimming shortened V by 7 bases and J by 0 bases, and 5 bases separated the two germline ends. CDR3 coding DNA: TGCAGTGGGGAGAGCACAGATACGCAGTATTTT. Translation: CSGESTDTQYF.

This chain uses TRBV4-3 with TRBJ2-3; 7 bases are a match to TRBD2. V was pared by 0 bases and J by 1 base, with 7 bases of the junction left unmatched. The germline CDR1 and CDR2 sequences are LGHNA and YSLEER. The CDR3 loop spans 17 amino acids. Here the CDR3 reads CASSQDGAGAGTDTQYF. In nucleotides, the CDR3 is TGCGCCAGCAGCCAAGATGGGGCGGGAGCGGGCACAGATACGCAGTATTTT.

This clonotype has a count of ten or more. CDR3 coding DNA: TGCGCCAGCCAGGGGAGGAACACCGGGGAGCTGTTTTTT. It specifies CASQGRNTGELFF. The genes are TRBV10-1 and TRBJ2-2, with a weak D call TRBD1 (6 bases). The CDR3 has 13 residues. Germline CDR1 reads WNHNN; CDR2 reads SYGVQD (reference sequence). V was pared by 8 bases and J by 1 base, with 8 bases between.

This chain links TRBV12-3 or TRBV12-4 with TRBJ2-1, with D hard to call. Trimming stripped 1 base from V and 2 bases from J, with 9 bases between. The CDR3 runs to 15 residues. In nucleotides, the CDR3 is TGTGCCAGCAGTTTAGGCCTGGAAACCTACAATGAGCAGTTCTTC. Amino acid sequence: CASSLGLETYNEQFF.